This note documents a single TCR beta chain sequence. Per the original methods: Nucleated cell number was recorded as an estimate derived from reference gene primer amplification. TCRdb's copy holds only in-frame clones and misses some; the assay was immunoSEQ multiplex PCR. That table furnishes V, J and clone size, whereas the DNA furnished D and trimming. Altogether about 160,000 clones are present, more than 60% being singletons, with the ten largest covering around 2.7%. This sample is part of a study of blood T cell repertoires in COVID-19. Looking at the study overall: Both acute and convalescent COVID-19 samples were obtained from the United States, Italy and Spain. In each case, the material was cDNA or gDNA derived from T cells, B-cell-depleted T cells, or PBMCs.

This TCR was sampled from a man between 65 and 79 years old with acute or convalescent COVID-19. The specimen was peripheral blood.

CDR3 in DNA: TGTGCCAGCAGCACTCAAGCGGGAGGGACACCATACGAGCAGTACTTC. It translates to CASSTQAGGTPYEQYF. V and J are TRBV7-2 and TRBJ2-7; TRBD2 agrees at 10 bases. The germline V gene encodes CDR1 SGHTA and CDR2 FQGNSA. There are 16 residues in the CDR3. V lost 5 bases and J lost 4; bases outside the gene matches: 11.